What follows are 14 T cell receptor beta chains derived from one specimen sequenced in a study of T cell changes during pregnancy in multiple sclerosis. Clones were sequenced by immunoSEQ multiplex PCR, and TCRdb holds only the in-frame ones, with some missing. The data contain 20,000 to 25,000 clones, less than 90% of them singletons. The sequenced sample was CD4+ T cells from peripheral blood mononuclear cells, obtained in the first trimester of pregnancy. The origin of the receptors is a female donor in good health, enrolled as a control in a pregnancy study.

The chain joins TRBV7-2 to TRBJ2-1; D is undetermined. Germline V gene sequence: CDR1 SGHTA, CDR2 FQGNSA. Trimming cost V 3 bases and J 6 bases, with 3 bases left between them. The CDR3 has 11 residues. The CDR3 protein is CASSFINEQFF. The CDR3, as DNA: TGTGCCAGCAGCTTTATCAATGAGCAGTTCTTC.

The rearrangement links TRBV10-2 to TRBJ1-6, with D unresolved. The CDR3 contains 14 residues. V lost 7 bases to trimming and J lost 2 bases, with 9 bases between them. Germline CDR1 and CDR2: WSHSY and SAAADI. Here the CDR3 reads CASTQDPYNSPLHF. CDR3 sequence (DNA): TGCGCCAGCACCCAGGATCCCTATAATTCACCCCTCCACTTT.

The CDR3 sequence is CTSSQDNWTGYSNQPQHF. For the CDR3, the DNA is TGCACCAGCAGCCAAGATAATTGGACAGGTTATAGCAATCAGCCCCAGCATTTT. V and J are TRBV1 and TRBJ1-5; TRBD1 reflects the table's D call only, with no check against the DNA. TRBV1 is a documented pseudogene. This CDR3 comprises 18 residues.

The chain employs TRBV9 and TRBJ1-1, with 8 bases identical to TRBD1. This CDR3 is built from 13 residues. CDR1 and CDR2 (germline): SGDLS, YYNGEE. V was clipped by 1 base and J by 10 bases; unmatched bases: 6. The CDR3 DNA sequence: TGTGCCAGCAGCGTACCGGGACAGGATGTAGCTTTCTTT. Translating it yields CASSVPGQDVAFF.

This sequence joins TRBV29-1 and TRBJ1-2, with 7 positions matching TRBD1. The V gene end was trimmed by 6 bases and the J gene end by 6 bases; junction bases not matched to a gene: 10. CDR1 is SQVTM and CDR2 is ANQGSEA in the germline V gene. CDR3 length: 13 amino acids. CDR3 nucleotide sequence: TGCAGCGTCGGCGACGACAGGGAGGATGGCTACACCTTC. Encoded protein: CSVGDDREDGYTF.

This sequence joins TRBV19 and TRBJ2-7, with 7 bases identical to TRBD1. The CDR3 has 14 residues. Germline loops: CDR1 LNHDA, CDR2 SQIVND (reference sequence). Losses at the gene ends were 7 bases for V and 1 base for J; bases not matched to a gene: 7. The CDR3 bases are TGTGCCAGTACCCCGTACAGGGGATCCTACGAGCAGTACTTC. Translating it yields CASTPYRGSYEQYF.

This chain joins TRBV9 and TRBJ2-2, with 9 bases matching TRBD2. Trimming at V came to 0 bases and at J to 1 base, leaving 1 base not matched to a gene. Per germline, CDR1 SGDLS and CDR2 YYNGEE. The CDR3 covers 16 residues. CDR3 region: CASSVELAGNTGELFF. CDR3 DNA: TGTGCCAGCAGCGTAGAACTAGCGGGGAACACCGGGGAGCTGTTTTTT. The full variable domain, rest sourced from reference TRBV9 and TRBJ2-2, is DSGVTQTPKHLITATGQRVTLRCSPRSGDLSVYWYQQSLDQGLQFLIQYYNGEERAKGNILERFSAQQFPDLHSELNLSSLELGDSALYFCASSVELAGNTGELFFGEGSRLTVL.

The genes are TRBV21-1 and TRBJ2-5; TRBD1, as called in the table, went unchecked against the DNA. TRBV21-1 is a pseudogene. The CDR3 runs 16 residues. The CDR3 region has the DNA TGTGCCAGCAGCAAGTGGGACAGGGAGAGGGGTGAGACCCAGTACTTC. Translation: CASSKWDRERGETQYF.

This chain joins TRBV5-3 and TRBJ2-1; 7 bases map to TRBD2. TRBV5-3 is an ORF for which the function is uncertain. V gave up 0 bases and J gave up 7 bases; unmatched junction bases: 4. The CDR3 extends over 14 amino acids. In DNA form, the CDR3 reads TGTGCCAGAAGCTTGGGGGAGGGCCGAAATGAGCAGTTCTTC. This translates into CARSLGEGRNEQFF.

The count of this clone is one. The V and J genes are TRBV19 and TRBJ1-2, with TRBD1 matching over 7 bases. CDR1 is LNHDA, CDR2 SQIVND, per germline (reference sequence). The J segment lost 4 bases and the V segment lost 3 bases, leaving 8 bases of the junction unmatched. This CDR3 is 15 amino acids long. CDR3 nucleotides: TGTGCCAGTAGTATGCTGGCAGGGGGGCTCTATGGCTACACCTTC. It specifies CASSMLAGGLYGYTF.

The rearrangement links TRBV9 to TRBJ2-2; 7 nucleotides align to TRBD2. J lost 6 bases, V lost 5 bases, and 10 bases had no gene match. Germline V gene sequence: CDR1 SGDLS, CDR2 YYNGEE. The CDR3 is 15 amino acids. The CDR3: CASRFHGGTAGELFF. CDR3 nucleotides: TGTGCCAGCAGATTCCACGGGGGGACCGCCGGGGAGCTGTTTTTT.

The chain recombines TRBV14 with TRBJ1-3; TRBD1 agrees at 9 bases. Trimming took 3 bases from V and 0 from J; bases not matched to a gene: 3. CDR3 length equals 16 residues. CDR1 is SGHDN and CDR2 is FVKESK in the germline V gene. CDR3 in amino acids: CASSQAGQGSGNTIYF. The CDR3 coding sequence is TGTGCCAGCAGCCAGGCGGGACAGGGCTCTGGAAACACCATATATTTT.

The DNA of the CDR3 is TGTGCCAGCAGTGTCCGGACTAGCGGGAGTGGTGAGCAGTTCTTC. This translates into CASSVRTSGSGEQFF. This chain joins TRBV6-1 and TRBJ2-1; TRBD2 agrees at 13 bases. J gave up 9 bases and V 4 bases, and 6 bases lay outside the gene matches. CDR1 MNHNS and CDR2 SASEGT come from the germline V gene. CDR3 length equals 15 residues.

The CDR3 loop reads CASSLRLAGSTGELFF. The CDR3 DNA reads as TGTGCCAGTAGCCTCAGACTAGCGGGGTCCACCGGGGAGCTGTTTTTT. The genes are TRBV19 and TRBJ2-2; 11 bases agree with TRBD2. V was clipped by 6 bases and J by 4 bases; unmatched bases: 7. Germline V CDR1 and CDR2: LNHDA, SQIVND (reference sequence). The length of the CDR3 is 16 residues.